The 14 T cell receptor beta chains given below trace back to one sample, sequenced in a study of blood T cell repertoires in COVID-19. Sequenced by immunoSEQ multiplex PCR; TCRdb stores in-frame clones only, minus some. In the table there are about 74,000 clones, around nine tenths of which are singletons. The sequenced sample was peripheral blood. These receptor sequences come from a man in his 70s with active or convalescent COVID-19.

The chain couples TRBV7-6 to TRBJ2-1; 7 nucleotides match TRBD2. Losses at the gene ends were 5 bases for V and 3 bases for J; bases not matched to a gene: 10. This CDR3 has 16 residues. CDR1 is SGHVS and CDR2 is FNYEAQ in the germline V gene. The CDR3 sequence: CASSPVRLADYNEQFF. CDR3 nucleotides: TGTGCCAGCAGCCCCGTTCGGCTAGCGGACTACAATGAGCAGTTCTTC.

Details on this clone: At one end, the junction sequence differs from germline, possibly due to a read error. The V gene is TRBV28, the J gene TRBJ1-5; maybe TRBD1 (6 bases). CDR1 is MDHEN, CDR2 SYDVKM, per germline. This CDR3 is built from 16 residues. The CDR3 region is CASSTGGAHYNQLQHF. The CDR3 DNA is TGTGCCAGCAGTACGGGGGGCGCCCACTACAATCAGCTCCAGCATTTT.

V usage is TRBV6-6 and J usage is TRBJ2-1, with TRBD2 identical over 8 bases. The germline gives CDR1 MNHNY, CDR2 SVGAGI (reference sequence). This CDR3 region has 15 residues. V gave up 8 bases and J gave up 0 bases; unmatched junction bases: 6. The CDR3 region has the DNA TGTGCCAGCTGGGAGCGGGGGAGCTCCTACAATGAGCAGTTCTTC. Translating gives CASWERGSSYNEQFF.

The chain uses TRBV5-1 and TRBJ2-3; D call uncertain. Trimming stripped 4 bases from V and 4 bases from J, with 13 bases between. The CDR3 has 14 residues. Germline CDR1 SGHRS, CDR2 YFSETQ. CDR3 in DNA: TGCGCCAGCAGCCCCCTGGTGAGCGCAGATACGCAGTATTTT. Its protein product is CASSPLVSADTQYF.

This chain joins TRBV3-1 (or the pseudogene TRBV3-2) and TRBJ2-7, with D possibly being TRBD2 (5 bases). In germline, CDR1 is LGHDT, CDR2 YNNKEL (reference sequence). V was pared by 3 bases and J by 1 base, with 10 bases between. The CDR3 runs 14 residues. CDR3 protein: CASSQVTGSYEQYF. CDR3 sequence (DNA): TGTGCCAGCAGCCAGGTCACGGGGTCCTACGAGCAGTACTTC.

This clone was observed a handful of times. CDR3 DNA sequence: TGTGCCATCAGGGCGAACACTGAAGCTTTCTTT. This sequence encodes CAIRANTEAFF. The rearrangement joins TRBV10-3 to TRBJ1-1, with D unresolved. This CDR3 has 11 amino acids. V was pared by 6 bases and J by 1 base, with 3 bases between. Germline assignment: CDR1 ENHRY and CDR2 SYGVKD.

The rearrangement uses TRBV19 and TRBJ2-1, with TRBD1 identical over 7 bases. Germline values: CDR1 LNHDA, CDR2 SQIVND (reference sequence). The CDR3 extends over 15 amino acids. Trimming at V came to 0 bases and at J to 6 bases, leaving 5 bases not matched to a gene. The CDR3 coding sequence is TGTGCCAGTAGTATAGATACAGGGGCGCTCAATGAGCAGTTCTTC. Its protein product is CASSIDTGALNEQFF.

The J gene is TRBJ2-1, the V gene TRBV7-8; perhaps TRBD2 as D (6 bases). This CDR3 comprises 15 residues. V lost 1 base and J lost 5, with 12 bases in between. From germline, CDR1 is SGHVS and CDR2 FQNEAQ. The CDR3 sequence: CASSLGGRQNNEQFF. In nucleotides, the CDR3 is TGTGCCAGCAGCTTAGGAGGGAGGCAGAACAATGAGCAGTTCTTC.

The J gene is TRBJ1-2, the V gene TRBV7-8; D may be TRBD1 (5 bases). From germline, CDR1 is SGHVS and CDR2 FQNEAQ. Trimming shortened V by 0 bases and J by 8 bases, and 16 bases separated the two germline ends. The CDR3 extends over 15 amino acids. CDR3 sequence reads: CASSLASAGREGYTF. CDR3 DNA sequence: TGTGCCAGCAGCTTAGCGAGCGCAGGGAGGGAAGGCTACACCTTC.

The chain uses TRBV27 and TRBJ2-4; 10 bases line up with TRBD1. The V gene's germline CDR1 is MNHEY and CDR2 SMNVEV (reference sequence). With V trimmed by 5 bases and J by 0 bases, 13 bases remained unmatched. The CDR3 extends over 19 amino acids. This CDR3 reads CASSPWDRGLGLAKNIQYF. The CDR3 DNA sequence: TGTGCCAGCAGTCCGTGGGACAGGGGACTAGGCCTAGCCAAAAACATTCAGTACTTC.

The rearrangement joins TRBV6-9 to TRBJ1-5; D might be TRBD1 (5 bases). The CDR3 length is 13 residues. Trimming took 3 bases from V and 5 from J, leaving 8 bases between them. Germline CDR1 is MNHGY and CDR2 is SVAAGI. The CDR3 protein is CASSYPGYQPQHF. The DNA for the CDR3 is TGTGCCAGCAGTTACCCAGGGTATCAGCCCCAGCATTTT.

The CDR3 protein is CATSDPDRGGKLFF. CDR3 coding DNA: TGTGCCACCAGTGACCCGGACAGGGGGGGAAAACTGTTTTTT. J is TRBJ1-4 and V is TRBV24-1, with 10 nucleotides matching TRBD1. With V trimmed by 4 bases and J by 10 bases, 5 bases remained unmatched. CDR3 size: 14 residues. CDR1 is KGHDR, CDR2 SFDVKD, per germline.

V and J are TRBV24-1 and TRBJ2-3, with TRBD2 matching over 7 bases. The J segment lost 8 bases and the V segment lost 1 base, leaving 2 bases of the junction unmatched. Germline lookup yields CDR1 KGHDR and CDR2 SFDVKD. The CDR3 spans 13 residues. This CDR3 is CATSDFPSGTQYF. DNA of the CDR3: TGTGCCACCAGTGATTTCCCTAGCGGTACGCAGTATTTT.

This CDR3 is CASNVQGENSPLHF. In DNA form, the CDR3 reads TGTGCCAGCAATGTACAGGGGGAAAATTCACCCCTCCACTTT. V is TRBV2 and J is TRBJ1-6; 8 bases line up with TRBD1. Germline CDR1 is SNHLY and CDR2 is FYNNEI. The CDR3 spans 14 residues. The junction had 6 bases not matched to a gene; V was cut back by 7 bases and J by 7 bases.